Listed here are 32 T cell receptor beta chains from one sample, sequenced in a study of T-cell memory formation after mild COVID-19. TCRdb independently ran MiXCR on the 5' RACE reads; one entry per CDR3 protein. In the table there are around 210,000 distinct CDR3 sequences, more than 8% of which are singletons. Material: PBMCs or a T cell subset sorted from them (not recorded which). These TCRs come from a man between 18 and 29 years old who had mild COVID-19 (a few samples of this study predate the infection). Cell type and time point are not known.

In this sample, this clonotype turned up many times. The J gene is TRBJ2-7, the V gene TRBV7-9; 9 bases map to TRBD2. V lost 2 bases and J lost 6; bases outside the gene matches: 5. CDR1 and CDR2 (germline): SEHNR, FQNEAQ (reference sequence). The CDR3 consists of 14 residues. The chain's CDR3 is CASSLYLAGLEQYF. CDR3 sequence (DNA): TGTGCCAGCAGCTTATACCTAGCGGGACTCGAGCAGTACTTC. The full variable domain, its missing parts supplied by reference TRBV7-9 and TRBJ2-7, is DTGVSQNPRHKITKRGQNVTFRCDPISEHNRLYWYRQTLGQGPEFLTYFQNEAQLEKSRLLSDRFSAERPKGSFSTLEIQRTEQGDSAMYLCASSLYLAGLEQYFGPGTRLTVT.

The chain employs TRBV5-4 and TRBJ1-1; D gene uncertain. The CDR3 length is 14 residues. Germline CDR1 and CDR2: SGHNT and YYREEE (reference sequence). Trimming removed 0 bases from V and 2 bases from J, with 8 bases in between. This CDR3 is CASSLDVYNTEAFF. The CDR3 DNA reads as TGTGCCAGCAGCTTGGACGTTTACAACACTGAAGCTTTCTTT.

This clonotype has just a few counts. The chain links TRBV24-1 to TRBJ1-1; D is unclear. Germline V CDR1 and CDR2: KGHDR, SFDVKD. V was clipped by 3 bases and J by 8 bases, with 15 bases between them. The CDR3 contains 14 residues. The CDR3 protein is CATSDPGRHGEAFF. CDR3 DNA: TGTGCCACCAGTGATCCCGGTCGTCATGGCGAAGCTTTCTTT.

This clonotype was observed many times. The gene calls are TRBV6-5 and TRBJ2-3, with D unclear. V lost 2 bases to trimming and J lost 6 bases, with 6 bases between them. The CDR3 is 12 amino acids. Germline V CDR1 and CDR2: MNHEY, SVGAGI. The CDR3, as DNA: TGTGCCAGCAGTTACAATAGGGATACGCAGTATTTT. Protein product: CASSYNRDTQYF.

This rearrangement joins TRBV29-1 to TRBJ2-3; 9 nucleotides line up with TRBD2. With 3 bases clipped from V and 0 bases from J, the junction kept 4 bases outside the gene matches. The CDR3 has 15 residues. Germline CDR1 reads SQVTM; CDR2 reads ANQGSEA. CDR3 region: CSVDILAGSTDTQYF. The CDR3 DNA reads TGCAGCGTTGACATTCTAGCGGGGAGCACAGATACGCAGTATTTT.

This clonotype was picked up many times. The chain recombines TRBV28 with TRBJ2-3; 9 bases fit TRBD2. Trimming at V came to 5 bases and at J to 4 bases, leaving 10 bases not matched to a gene. The CDR3 extends over 16 amino acids. Germline V gene sequence: CDR1 MDHEN, CDR2 SYDVKM. The chain's CDR3 is CASSPQLAGSSDTQYF. The CDR3 DNA is TGTGCCAGCAGTCCACAGCTAGCGGGGAGTTCAGATACGCAGTATTTT.

This clonotype appeared many times. The rearrangement uses TRBV7-2 and TRBJ2-2; unclear D gene. V lost 5 bases and J lost 3, with 4 bases in between. Germline lookup yields CDR1 SGHTA and CDR2 FQGNSA. The CDR3 sequence is 12 residues long. The CDR3, as DNA: TGTGCCAGCAGCCAGTACACCGGGGAGCTGTTTTTT. This codes for CASSQYTGELFF.

This clonotype was seen ten or more times. The rearrangement links TRBV2 to TRBJ2-1, with D possibly being TRBD1 (5 bases). CDR3 size: 14 residues. V lost 8 bases and J 7 bases, leaving 18 bases between the germline ends. Germline V gene lookup returns CDR1 SNHLY and CDR2 FYNNEI. Written as DNA, the CDR3 is TGTGCCAGCGTAAAGGGGTTGGTGATTAATGAGCAGTTCTTC. Protein: CASVKGLVINEQFF.

This clonotype appeared many times. J is TRBJ2-5 and V is TRBV2; the D gene is possibly TRBD2 (5 bases). The CDR3 is 14 residues long. V was clipped by 2 bases and J by 4 bases, with 11 bases between them. Germline CDR1 is SNHLY and CDR2 is FYNNEI. The CDR3 here is CASSETRVGETQYF. CDR3 coding DNA: TGTGCCAGCAGTGAAACTAGAGTAGGAGAGACCCAGTACTTC.

The CDR3 DNA reads TGTGCCACCATTATGACAGGGGTCAATGAGCAGTTCTTC. It codes for CATIMTGVNEQFF. V usage is TRBV6-2 or TRBV6-3 and J usage is TRBJ2-1; 8 bases map to TRBD1. V trimming: 10 bases; J trimming: 6 bases; junction bases outside the gene matches: 8. Germline CDR1 reads MNHEY; CDR2 reads SVGEGT. The CDR3 runs 13 residues.

In this sample, this clonotype turned up a few times. The chain uses TRBV20-1 and TRBJ1-1; possibly TRBD1 for D (5 bases). The germline CDR1 and CDR2 sequences are DFQATT and SNEGSKA (reference sequence). The ends were cut back, 1 base at V and 3 bases at J, with 9 bases in the middle. The CDR3 sequence is 13 residues long. CDR3 loop: CSARVQGDTEAFF. The CDR3 coding sequence is TGCAGTGCTAGAGTGCAGGGAGACACTGAAGCTTTCTTT.

This clonotype has only a few counts. V and J are TRBV20-1 and TRBJ2-1; 8 bases agree with TRBD1. This CDR3 is 14 amino acids long. Germline V gene lookup returns CDR1 DFQATT and CDR2 SNEGSKA (reference sequence). Trimming cost V 1 base and J 5 bases; bases outside gene matches: 4. The CDR3 region is CSARGRTGNNEQFF. The CDR3 region has the DNA TGCAGTGCTAGAGGGCGGACAGGGAACAATGAGCAGTTCTTC.

This clonotype was detected a few times. The gene calls are TRBV4-3 and TRBJ2-1; 10 bases map to TRBD2. The V gene end was trimmed by 4 bases and the J gene end by 3 bases; junction bases not matched to a gene: 6. Germline CDR1 LGHNA, CDR2 YSLEER. The CDR3 is made up of 16 amino acids. The CDR3: CASSRLLAGNYNEQFF. In DNA form, the CDR3 reads TGCGCCAGCAGCCGTCTACTAGCGGGGAACTACAATGAGCAGTTCTTC.

The chain employs TRBV15 and TRBJ1-3; tentatively, D is TRBD1 (6 bases). Trimming stripped 6 bases from V and 2 bases from J, with 11 bases between. Germline CDR1 reads LNHNV; CDR2 reads YYDKDF (reference sequence). The CDR3 is made up of 14 amino acids. The CDR3 loop is CATSSPGAGNTIYF. The CDR3 coding sequence is TGTGCCACCAGTTCCCCAGGGGCTGGAAACACCATATATTTT.

This CDR3 is CASSGGGLEQYF. The DNA of the CDR3 is TGTGCCAGCAGTGGCGGGGGCCTCGAGCAGTACTTC. The chain uses TRBV12-3 or TRBV12-4 and TRBJ2-7; a weak D match, TRBD2 (7 bases). This CDR3 contains 12 residues. The V end was cut by 5 bases, the J end by 6 bases, with 11 bases between.

V and J are TRBV11-2 and TRBJ1-3; D remains ambiguous. V was clipped by 1 base and J by 2 bases, with 6 bases between them. This CDR3 comprises 14 residues. Germline values: CDR1 SGHAT, CDR2 FQNNGV. This CDR3 reads CASSLAQPGNTIYF. For the CDR3, the DNA is TGTGCCAGCAGCTTAGCACAGCCTGGAAACACCATATATTTT.

Points on this clonotype: It may be a read error: a sequence one base away is much more abundant. The V gene is TRBV7-2, the J gene TRBJ1-6; tentatively, D is TRBD1 (6 bases). The CDR3 runs to 16 residues. Trimming stripped 4 bases from V and 11 bases from J, with 21 bases between. Germline lookup yields CDR1 SGHTA and CDR2 FQGNSA. The CDR3 loop reads CASSSTGGAGNTPLHF. CDR3 DNA: TGTGCCAGCAGCTCTACCGGGGGCGCGGGGAATACACCCCTCCACTTT.

This clonotype was found a few times. This chain connects TRBV20-1 to TRBJ2-7, with 9 bases matching TRBD2. V shed 6 bases and J 2 bases; nucleotides not matched to a gene: 5. This CDR3 is 13 amino acids long. Germline V CDR1 and CDR2: DFQATT, SNEGSKA (reference sequence). The CDR3 loop reads CSAPSGVPYEQYV. DNA of the CDR3: TGCAGTGCCCCTAGCGGGGTCCCCTACGAGCAGTACGTC.

This clonotype was observed a few times. The chain recombines TRBV15 with TRBJ1-2; 7 nucleotides align to TRBD1. The V segment lost 3 bases and the J segment 7 bases; nucleotides outside the gene matches: 11. CDR1 is LNHNV and CDR2 is YYDKDF in the germline V gene (reference sequence). The CDR3 runs 15 residues. CDR3: CATSSGSNRGGGYTF. The CDR3 nucleotides read TGTGCCACCAGCAGCGGATCCAACAGGGGCGGTGGCTACACCTTC.

In its sample, this clonotype was seen many times. The J gene is TRBJ2-5, the V gene TRBV6-5, with D perhaps matching TRBD1 (7 bases). Trimming left V 2 bases short and J 4 bases short, with 17 bases between. Germline lookup yields CDR1 MNHEY and CDR2 SVGAGI. CDR3 length: 16 residues. CDR3 in amino acids: CASSYRWRGLGETQYF. In DNA, the CDR3 is TGTGCCAGCAGTTACCGGTGGAGGGGGCTTGGAGAGACCCAGTACTTC.

This clonotype came up many times. The chain has TRBV5-4 and TRBJ2-1; the D is unclear. Trimming took 1 base from V and 2 from J, leaving 10 bases between them. The CDR3 runs 15 residues. Germline V gene data show CDR1 as SGHNT and CDR2 as YYREEE (reference sequence). CDR3 sequence: CASSLQGVTYNEQFF. The CDR3 DNA reads TGTGCCAGCAGCTTGCAAGGCGTGACCTACAATGAGCAGTTCTTC.

This clonotype was recorded many times. V is TRBV7-8 and J is TRBJ2-1; tentative D call: TRBD2 (6 bases). CDR3 length: 13 residues. Looked up from germline, CDR1 is SGHVS and CDR2 is FQNEAQ. Trimming shortened V by 4 bases and J by 12 bases, and 16 bases separated the two germline ends. The CDR3 DNA sequence: TGTGCCAGCAGCTCCCGACCGGGGGTGGTGCAGTTCTTC. Protein sequence: CASSSRPGVVQFF.

V and J are TRBV5-1 and TRBJ2-6, with 7 bases fitting TRBD1. V was clipped by 4 bases and J by 0 bases; unmatched bases: 4. Germline CDR1 is SGHRS and CDR2 is YFSETQ. The CDR3 consists of 16 residues. CDR3 protein: CASSLRQGSGANVLTF. The CDR3 DNA sequence: TGCGCCAGCAGCCTAAGACAGGGCTCTGGGGCCAACGTCCTGACTTTC.

This clonotype occurred many times. The CDR3 region is CASSETRGRTEAFF. The CDR3 DNA reads TGCGCCAGCAGCGAAACTCGAGGGAGGACTGAAGCTTTCTTT. The chain combines TRBV5-1 with TRBJ1-1; D unresolved. The CDR3 length is 14 residues. Trimming removed 4 bases at V and 5 bases at J, with 15 bases between. Germline-derived CDR1 and CDR2 are SGHRS and YFSETQ.

A few counts support this clonotype. The chain carries TRBV3-1 and TRBJ1-2; the D gene is possibly TRBD1 (5 bases). The CDR3 sequence is 16 residues long. Between the trimmed V and J ends, which lost 6 bases and 8 bases, there was a span of 25 bases. Germline-derived CDR1 and CDR2 are LGHDT and YNNKEL (reference sequence). The CDR3 DNA reads as TGTGCCAGCAGATCCGCCGTCCGGTGGCAGGGTGAAGGCTACACCTTC. Amino acids: CASRSAVRWQGEGYTF.

The chain couples TRBV5-1 to TRBJ1-1, with D possibly matching TRBD1 (5 bases). CDR3 length: 14 amino acids. CDR1 and CDR2 (germline): SGHRS, YFSETQ. V was trimmed by 0 bases and J by 3 bases, leaving 9 bases between them. CDR3 protein: CASSLGAGDTEAFF. CDR3 bases: TGCGCCAGCAGCTTGGGGGCGGGGGACACTGAAGCTTTCTTT.

This sequence joins TRBV10-2 and TRBJ1-3; D unclear. Germline-derived CDR1 and CDR2 are WSHSY and SAAADI. This CDR3 is built from 14 residues. Trimming left V 8 bases short and J 0 bases short, with 11 bases between. For the CDR3, the DNA is TGCGCCAGCGGCCCCCCTAGCTCTGGAAACACCATATATTTT. Protein: CASGPPSSGNTIYF.

This clonotype occurred a few times. CDR3 loop: CASSNPHRGNKETQYF. The CDR3 nucleotides are TGTGCCAGCAGCAACCCCCACAGGGGAAATAAAGAGACCCAGTACTTC. The rearrangement links TRBV21-1 to TRBJ2-5; no check of the table's D call, TRBD1, against the DNA was made. TRBV21-1 is listed as a pseudogene. The CDR3 has 16 residues.

The J gene is TRBJ2-1, the V gene TRBV20-1; 10 nucleotides line up with TRBD1. The CDR3 has 14 residues. V was clipped by 3 bases and J by 9 bases; unmatched bases: 8. Germline CDR1 and CDR2: DFQATT and SNEGSKA (reference sequence). The DNA for the CDR3 is TGCAGTGCTAGTCCGGGACAGGGGCTTGGTGAGCAGTTCTTC. Encoded protein: CSASPGQGLGEQFF.

The J gene is TRBJ2-7, the V gene TRBV11-1; D perhaps matches TRBD2 (6 bases). The CDR3 is 15 amino acids. V lost 3 bases and J lost 5, with 17 bases in between. Germline CDR1 is SGHAT and CDR2 is FQDESV (reference sequence). CDR3 nucleotides: TGTGCCAGCAGCTTCTTAAGCCAGGGAGGCCACGAGCAGTACTTC. Protein sequence: CASSFLSQGGHEQYF.

Only a few counts were recorded for this clonotype. The chain joins TRBV11-2 to TRBJ2-7; the D is unclear. Germline lookup yields CDR1 SGHAT and CDR2 FQNNGV. V lost 1 base to trimming and J lost 2 bases, with 12 bases between them. The CDR3 has 15 residues. The CDR3 sequence: CASSLGLGRAYEQYF. The CDR3 region has the DNA TGTGCCAGCAGCTTAGGGCTGGGCCGGGCCTACGAGCAGTACTTC.

The chain employs TRBV4-2 and TRBJ1-2; 7 bases are shared with TRBD1. Per the germline V gene, CDR1 is LGHNA and CDR2 is YNFKEQ. The CDR3 covers 17 residues. J gave up 6 bases and V 0 bases, and 13 bases lay outside the gene matches. Written as DNA, the CDR3 is TGTGCCAGCAGCCAAGATAAAACAACAGGGGTTTGGGATGGCTACACCTTC. It specifies CASSQDKTTGVWDGYTF.